This TCR beta chain was sequenced for a study of long-term antiretroviral therapy in people with HIV. Study conclusions and caveats: Diversity rose after ART but stayed below transplant donor controls.

At the survey level, the v3.0 immunoSEQ assay was run. TCRdb keeps only in-frame clones here, not all; method: immunoSEQ multiplex PCR. The sample yields tens of thousands of clones, around 96% seen once. Remarks on this clone: Its matching antigen is unknown.

The sequencing here drew on unsorted PBMCs, taken roughly 6.2 years after starting antiretroviral therapy. The receptor's source is a man under 40 with HIV.

This chain's CDR3 is CASSFGQGAQPQHF. CDR3 DNA: TGTGCCAGCAGCTTTGGACAGGGGGCTCAGCCCCAGCATTTT. The J gene is TRBJ1-5, the V gene TRBV5-6, with 11 bases identical to TRBD1. Losses at the gene ends were 2 bases for V and 6 bases for J; bases not matched to a gene: 1. Germline V gene lookup returns CDR1 SGHDT and CDR2 YYEEEE. CDR3 length equals 14 residues.